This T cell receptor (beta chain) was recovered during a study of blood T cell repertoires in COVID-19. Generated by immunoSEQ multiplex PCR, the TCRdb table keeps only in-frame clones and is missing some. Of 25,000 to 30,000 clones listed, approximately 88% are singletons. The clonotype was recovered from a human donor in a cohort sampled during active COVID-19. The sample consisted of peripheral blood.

DNA of the CDR3: TGTGCCAGCACCCTAGCCATGAACACTGAAGCTTTCTTT. Encoded protein: CASTLAMNTEAFF. The rearrangement joins TRBV7-8 to TRBJ1-1, with unresolved D. The germline CDR1 and CDR2 sequences are SGHVS and FQNEAQ. V was clipped by 7 bases and J by 0 bases, with 9 bases between them. The CDR3 is made up of 13 amino acids.